One sample yielded the 26 T cell receptor beta chains listed below, sequenced in a study of STAT5B mutations in CD4+ large granular lymphocyte leukemia. The protocol was immunoSEQ multiplex PCR, while the TCRdb copy is restricted to in-frame clones and leaves out a portion. The table lists about 31,000 clones, just under 75% of them singletons. The specimen sequenced was CD4+ T cells from blood buffy coats. These receptors were taken from a human donor in good health.

This clone appeared once. The rearrangement links TRBV27 to TRBJ2-5; 8 bases fit TRBD2. V lost 4 bases and J lost 5; bases outside the gene matches: 6. Germline values: CDR1 MNHEY, CDR2 SMNVEV (reference sequence). The CDR3 has 14 residues. The CDR3 bases are TGTGCCAGCAGTTGGGCGGGGGGCAAGGAGACCCAGTACTTC. Translation: CASSWAGGKETQYF.

The rearrangement uses TRBV7-2 and TRBJ2-1; 7 bases match TRBD1. Per germline, CDR1 SGHTA and CDR2 FQGNSA. V lost 6 bases to trimming and J lost 3 bases; unmatched junction nucleotides: 5. This CDR3 has 14 amino acids. CDR3 residues: CASSQGVSYNEQFF. CDR3 DNA: TGTGCCAGCAGTCAGGGGGTCAGCTACAATGAGCAGTTCTTC.

J is TRBJ2-1 and V is TRBV5-4, with 14 bases fitting TRBD2. The CDR3 contains 16 residues. Germline CDR1 SGHNT, CDR2 YYREEE (reference sequence). Losses at the gene ends were 4 bases for V and 2 bases for J; bases not matched to a gene: 2. As DNA, the CDR3 is TGTGCCAGCAGCCTGGGACTAGCGGGAGCCTACAATGAGCAGTTCTTC. Translating gives CASSLGLAGAYNEQFF.

This rearrangement joins TRBV5-6 to TRBJ2-3; D is uncertain. CDR3 length: 14 residues. Trimming removed 2 bases at V and 1 base at J, with 8 bases between. CDR1 is SGHDT and CDR2 is YYEEEE in the germline V gene. The DNA of the CDR3 is TGTGCCAGCAGCTTAATTGCGGGCACAGATACGCAGTATTTT. This sequence encodes CASSLIAGTDTQYF.

V is TRBV27 and J is TRBJ2-5; 7 positions match TRBD1. CDR1 and CDR2 (germline): MNHEY, SMNVEV (reference sequence). J was trimmed by 1 base and V by 8 bases; bases with no gene match: 1. The CDR3 loop spans 12 amino acids. The CDR3 spells CASGDSQETQYF. DNA for the CDR3: TGTGCCAGCGGGGACAGCCAAGAGACCCAGTACTTC.

The rearrangement links TRBV28 to TRBJ1-2; TRBD1 matches at 8 bases. Germline-derived CDR1 and CDR2 are MDHEN and SYDVKM. Losses at the gene ends were 6 bases for V and 7 bases for J; bases not matched to a gene: 1. CDR3 length: 11 amino acids. CDR3: CASSGQGGYTF. CDR3 coding DNA: TGTGCCAGCAGCGGACAGGGTGGCTACACCTTC.

This chain links TRBV6-1 with TRBJ1-1; a possible D gene is TRBD1 (5 bases). Germline V gene data show CDR1 as MNHNS and CDR2 as SASEGT. The V end was cut by 2 bases, the J end by 0 bases, with 10 bases between. This CDR3 comprises 15 residues. The CDR3 DNA reads as TGTGCCAGCAGTGAATTATGGGGCATGAACACTGAAGCTTTCTTT. Protein product: CASSELWGMNTEAFF.

The chain joins TRBV9 to TRBJ2-3; D tentatively reads TRBD1 or TRBD2 (6 bases each). Deletions cut 2 bases from V and 5 bases from J, with 18 bases between. The CDR3 totals 16 residues. Germline V gene data show CDR1 as SGDLS and CDR2 as YYNGEE. The CDR3 loop is CASSVTGAREVDTQYF. In DNA, the CDR3 is TGTGCCAGCAGCGTCACGGGGGCCCGGGAAGTAGATACGCAGTATTTT.

The V call is TRBV19, the J call TRBJ2-1; 13 nucleotides agree with TRBD2. With V trimmed by 4 bases and J by 10 bases, 10 bases remained unmatched. The CDR3 runs 16 residues. Germline-derived CDR1 and CDR2 are LNHDA and SQIVND (reference sequence). The CDR3 DNA reads TGTGCCAGTAGTAGCCTCGGGACTAGCGGGACTCTAGAGCAGTTCTTC. This translates into CASSSLGTSGTLEQFF.

This clone is a singleton in its sample. Here the CDR3 reads CAWSAPPPGGLSEQYF. DNA of the CDR3: TGTGCCTGGAGTGCCCCCCCACCGGGAGGTTTGAGCGAGCAGTACTTC. This chain joins TRBV30 and TRBJ2-7, with 7 bases that match TRBD2. CDR3 length: 16 residues. Germline CDR1 GTSNPN, CDR2 SVGIG (reference sequence). Trimming cost V 1 base and J 6 bases; bases outside gene matches: 15.

V and J are TRBV7-2 and TRBJ2-2, with TRBD1 matching 9 bases. The CDR3 covers 15 residues. The ends lost 5 bases at V and 4 bases at J; junction bases unmatched: 5. Germline-derived CDR1 and CDR2 are SGHTA and FQGNSA. The CDR3 region is CASSVTGGATGELFF. CDR3 sequence (DNA): TGTGCCAGCAGCGTAACAGGGGGCGCCACCGGGGAGCTGTTTTTT.

The rearrangement links TRBV18 to TRBJ2-5; D is ambiguous. With 3 bases removed from V and 4 bases from J, the gap between germline ends came to 12 bases. From germline, CDR1 is KGHSH and CDR2 LQKENI. CDR3 size: 14 residues. The CDR3 protein is CASSPSPGRETQYF. The CDR3 DNA reads TGTGCCAGCTCACCGAGTCCCGGAAGAGAGACCCAGTACTTC.

The CDR3 coding sequence is TGTGCCAGCAGTGAACAGGGACCCAAAAACATTCAGTACTTC. Translated: CASSEQGPKNIQYF. The gene calls are TRBV6-1 and TRBJ2-4; D possibly matches TRBD1 or TRBD2 (5 bases each). V lost 2 bases and J lost 2, with 7 bases in between. The CDR3 consists of 14 residues. Per the germline V gene, CDR1 is MNHNS and CDR2 is SASEGT.

This CDR3 is CASSPRGGQGYQPQHF. The CDR3 DNA is TGTGCCAGCAGCCCTAGAGGGGGACAGGGGTATCAGCCCCAGCATTTT. The rearrangement links TRBV7-2 to TRBJ1-5, with 10 bases matching TRBD1. This CDR3 is built from 16 residues. The trim removed 5 bases at V and 5 bases at J, leaving 9 bases unmatched. Looked up from germline, CDR1 is SGHTA and CDR2 is FQGNSA.

The CDR3 DNA follows: TGTGCCAGCAGCTTTAGCGGGAGGGCCTACAATGAGCAGTTCTTC. This codes for CASSFSGRAYNEQFF. The chain carries TRBV7-2 and TRBJ2-1; 11 bases are a match to TRBD2. Per the germline V gene, CDR1 is SGHTA and CDR2 is FQGNSA. V dropped 3 bases and J dropped 2; count of bases not matched to a gene: 0. The CDR3 is 15 residues long.

V usage is TRBV2 and J usage is TRBJ2-1, with D perhaps TRBD1 (6 bases). The CDR3 totals 13 residues. Germline V lookup: CDR1 SNHLY, CDR2 FYNNEI. Trimming shortened V by 6 bases and J by 6 bases, and 12 bases separated the two germline ends. CDR3 DNA sequence: TGTGCCAGCAGGACGGACAGCGGCAATGAGCAGTTCTTC. Its translation is CASRTDSGNEQFF. The variable domain in full, completed from reference TRBV2 and TRBJ2-1, reads EPEVTQTPSHQVTQMGQEVILRCVPISNHLYFYWYRQILGQKVEFLVSFYNNEISEKSEIFDDQFSVERPDGSNFTLKIRSTKLEDSAMYFCASRTDSGNEQFFGPGTRLTVL.

In this sample, this clone turned up once. This chain joins TRBV5-1 and TRBJ1-3, with D unclear. V lost 7 bases and J lost 0, with 8 bases in between. This CDR3 is built from 13 residues. Germline V gene sequence: CDR1 SGHRS, CDR2 YFSETQ. CDR3 nucleotide sequence: TGCGCCAGCCAGGAGAGCTCTGGAAACACCATATATTTT. It is translated as CASQESSGNTIYF.

The V gene is TRBV29-1, the J gene TRBJ1-4, with unresolved D. Deletions cut 4 bases from V and 8 bases from J, with 8 bases between. Germline V gives CDR1 SQVTM, CDR2 ANQGSEA. There are 11 residues in the CDR3. The CDR3 DNA is TGCAGCGTTGTGCGTGGAGAAAAACTGTTTTTT. Its translation: CSVVRGEKLFF.

The chain employs TRBV18 and TRBJ2-3, with D possibly matching TRBD1 (5 bases). Germline loops: CDR1 KGHSH, CDR2 LQKENI. The CDR3 is 16 amino acids. The V end lost 4 bases, the J end lost 0 bases, and 14 bases lay between the germline ends. The CDR3 DNA is TGTGCCAGCTCACTCCCTCGACAGACCAGCACAGATACGCAGTATTTT. Amino acids: CASSLPRQTSTDTQYF. Full variable domain (outside the CDR3, taken from reference TRBV18 and TRBJ2-3): NAGVMQNPRHLVRRRGQEARLRCSPMKGHSHVYWYRQLPEEGLKFMVYLQKENIIDESGMPKERFSAEFPKEGPSILRIQQVVRGDSAAYFCASSLPRQTSTDTQYFGPGTRLTVL.

The chain has TRBV5-8 and TRBJ2-5, with D perhaps matching TRBD1 or TRBD2 (5 bases each). V lost 4 bases, J lost 2 bases, and 15 bases lay in between. In germline, CDR1 is SGHTS, CDR2 YDEGEE. The CDR3 length is 15 residues. Here the CDR3 DNA reads TGTGCCAGCAGCACCTCGGGACGGTTACAAGAGACCCAGTACTTC. Its translation is CASSTSGRLQETQYF.

Only a few counts were recorded for this clone. J is TRBJ1-5 and V is TRBV28; perhaps TRBD1 as D (6 bases). Germline loops: CDR1 MDHEN, CDR2 SYDVKM. Trimming left V 6 bases short and J 5 bases short, with 8 bases between. This CDR3 has 12 amino acids. As DNA, the CDR3 is TGTGCCAGCAGCGAGGGGGATCAGCCCCAGCATTTT. Its protein is CASSEGDQPQHF.

The chain links TRBV5-1 to TRBJ2-7; TRBD2 matches 12 bases. V gave up 0 bases and J gave up 4 bases; unmatched junction bases: 2. CDR1 and CDR2 (germline): SGHRS, YFSETQ. The length of the CDR3 is 15 residues. As DNA, the CDR3 is TGCGCCAGCAGCTTGGGGACTAGCGGGACTTACGAGCAGTACTTC. It yields the protein CASSLGTSGTYEQYF. The whole variable domain, filled in from reference TRBV5-1 and TRBJ2-7, reads KAGVTQTPRYLIKTRGQQVTLSCSPISGHRSVSWYQQTPGQGLQFLFEYFSETQRNKGNFPGRFSGRQFSNSRSEMNVSTLELGDSALYLCASSLGTSGTYEQYFGPGTRLTVT.

The chain carries TRBV4-1 and TRBJ1-2; TRBD1 might be the D (6 bases). V was cut by 1 base and J by 7 bases, with 16 bases left in between. Germline loops: CDR1 MGHRA, CDR2 YSYEKL. This CDR3 has 15 residues. The CDR3 bases are TGCGCCAGCAGCCAAGGCTCGGGGGGGCGCTTTGGCTACACCTTC. Residues: CASSQGSGGRFGYTF.

The chain employs TRBV7-2 and TRBJ1-1, with D uncertain. CDR3 size: 14 residues. Germline V lookup: CDR1 SGHTA, CDR2 FQGNSA. Trimming took 2 bases from V and 3 from J, leaving 10 bases between them. CDR3 DNA sequence: TGTGCCAGCAGCTTATCCATGTCTGACACTGAAGCTTTCTTT. Its translation is CASSLSMSDTEAFF.

The chain combines TRBV19 with TRBJ1-1; possibly TRBD1 for D (5 bases). The V end lost 9 bases, the J end lost 1 base, and 12 bases lay between the germline ends. Germline CDR1 is LNHDA and CDR2 is SQIVND (reference sequence). The CDR3 has 13 residues. CDR3 DNA sequence: TGTGCCAGCGCCCGACAGAAGAACACTGAAGCTTTCTTT. Its protein is CASARQKNTEAFF.

The chain couples TRBV30 to TRBJ2-7, with D uncertain. Trimming shortened V by 0 bases and J by 1 base, and 4 bases separated the two germline ends. Germline V gene lookup returns CDR1 GTSNPN and CDR2 SVGIG (reference sequence). CDR3 length: 12 amino acids. In nucleotides, the CDR3 is TGTGCCTGGAGTGTAACTTCCTACGAGCAGTACTTC. Its protein is CAWSVTSYEQYF.